The clone carrying this T cell receptor beta chain was counted once. The CDR3 has 19 residues. V gave up 1 base and J gave up 0 bases; unmatched junction bases: 8. Germline assignment: CDR1 MGHRA and CDR2 YSYEKL. These data come from a study of blood T cell repertoires in COVID-19. As for the study in general: Sites across the United States, Italy and Spain contributed samples from acute and convalescent COVID-19. T cells, B-cell-depleted T cells, or PBMCs supplied cDNA or gDNA.

Original analysis: Cell counts per sample came from amplifying reference gene primers. The assay was immunoSEQ multiplex PCR, and TCRdb's table has in-frame clones only and misses some. V, J and clone size reflect that table, while D and trimming were determined from the DNA. This table has 250,000 to 300,000 clones, roughly 85% appearing once. The chain joins TRBV4-1 to TRBJ2-6, with 8 bases identical to TRBD1. Sample: peripheral blood. The source of this sequence is a man aged 60 to 75 who had recovered from COVID-19. The CDR3 loop reads CASSQVQGAAGSGANVLTF. CDR3 nucleotides: TGCGCCAGCAGCCAAGTGCAGGGGGCCGCTGGCTCTGGGGCCAACGTCCTGACTTTC.